The 17 T cell receptor beta chains below all came from one sample that was sequenced in a study of shared clonotypes between healthy human individuals. Assay: immunoSEQ multiplex PCR; the TCRdb copy retains only in-frame clones and omits some. The sample contains some 1 million clones, 60% to 80% of which appear only once. Sequenced sample: memory CD4+ T cells sorted from blood. Subset specified: CD45RA-negative fraction. These receptors came from a man in his late teens or twenties in good health.

The V and J genes are TRBV7-2 and TRBJ2-6, with D possibly being TRBD2 (5 bases). V lost 5 bases to trimming and J lost 0 bases, with 11 bases between them. Germline CDR1 SGHTA, CDR2 FQGNSA. The CDR3 spans 16 residues. CDR3 nucleotide sequence: TGTGCCAGCAGCGAGGACTGGGGCTCTGGGGCCAACGTCCTGACTTTC. This translates into CASSEDWGSGANVLTF.

J is TRBJ2-7 and V is TRBV6-6; 7 positions agree with TRBD1. The CDR3 has 16 amino acids. V dropped 5 bases and J dropped 3; count of bases not matched to a gene: 13. The V gene's germline CDR1 is MNHNY and CDR2 SVGAGI (reference sequence). The CDR3 DNA reads as TGTGCCAGCAGTCTTATAGAGACCCGGGACAGCTACGAGCAGTACTTC. It codes for CASSLIETRDSYEQYF.

The J gene is TRBJ2-3, the V gene TRBV30, with 12 bases lining up with TRBD1. The CDR3 has 13 amino acids. Germline CDR1 and CDR2: GTSNPN and SVGIG (reference sequence). Germline trimming cut 0 bases from V and 14 bases from J; bases unmatched to any gene: 6. CDR3 in DNA: TGTGCCTGGAGTGTAGAGGGACAGGGGGCTTTGTATTTT. Amino acids: CAWSVEGQGALYF.

The chain combines TRBV13 with TRBJ2-7; 11 bases fit TRBD2. After removal of 0 bases from V and 6 bases from J, the junction contained 7 bases not matched to a gene. The germline CDR1 and CDR2 sequences are PRHDT and FYEKMQ (reference sequence). The CDR3 consists of 16 residues. The CDR3 region is CASSLGLAGVLSEQYF. The DNA for the CDR3 is TGTGCCAGCAGCTTAGGACTAGCGGGAGTCTTAAGCGAGCAGTACTTC.

The chain carries TRBV28 and TRBJ2-1; tentative D call: TRBD2 (7 bases). The germline V gene has CDR1 MDHEN and CDR2 SYDVKM. The CDR3 has 16 amino acids. Trimming cost V 2 bases and J 4 bases, with 15 bases left between them. CDR3 amino acids: CASSLRGGGDYNEQFF. DNA for the CDR3: TGTGCCAGCAGTTTACGGGGCGGGGGCGATTACAATGAGCAGTTCTTC.

There are many counts of this clone. This chain's CDR3 is CSVKPHPNTEAFF. The DNA of the CDR3 is TGCAGCGTTAAACCCCACCCGAACACTGAAGCTTTCTTT. The genes are TRBV29-1 and TRBJ1-1; no clear D. V was pared by 5 bases and J by 1 base, with 11 bases between. The CDR3 has 13 amino acids. Per the germline V gene, CDR1 is SQVTM and CDR2 is ANQGSEA. Full variable domain (rest looked up from reference TRBV29-1 and TRBJ1-1): SAVISQKPSRDICQRGTSLTIQCQVDSQVTMMFWYRQQPGQSLTLIATANQGSEATYESGFVIDKFPISRPNLTFSTLTVSNMSPEDSSIYLCSVKPHPNTEAFFGQGTRLTVV.

CDR3 DNA: TGTGCCTGGAGTGTAAGGTCAGTCTCCTACGAGCAGTACTTC. It codes for CAWSVRSVSYEQYF. The chain has TRBV30 and TRBJ2-7; no definite D call. CDR3 length: 14 amino acids. Deletions cut 0 bases from V and 0 bases from J, with 9 bases between. CDR1 is GTSNPN, CDR2 SVGIG, per germline (reference sequence).

The chain has TRBV30 and TRBJ1-1; D remains unclear. Germline loops: CDR1 GTSNPN, CDR2 SVGIG (reference sequence). Trimming took off 3 bases at V and 0 bases at J, with 8 bases between the two ends. The CDR3 sequence is 13 residues long. CDR3 nucleotides: TGTGCCTGGAGCGGAGCCGTGAACACTGAAGCTTTCTTT. Its translation: CAWSGAVNTEAFF. The full variable domain, rest sourced from reference TRBV30 and TRBJ1-1, is SQTIHQWPATLVQPVGSPLSLECTVEGTSNPNLYWYRQAAGRGLQLLFYSVGIGQISSEVPQNLSASRPQDRQFILSSKKLLLSDSGFYLCAWSGAVNTEAFFGQGTRLTVV.

V is TRBV29-1 and J is TRBJ1-2; D possibly corresponds to TRBD1 (5 bases). The CDR3 extends over 13 amino acids. CDR1 is SQVTM and CDR2 is ANQGSEA in the germline V gene. Trimming took off 1 base at V and 6 bases at J, with 12 bases between the two ends. The CDR3 loop reads CSVEAGPNDGYTF. The CDR3 DNA reads as TGCAGCGTTGAAGCAGGGCCAAACGATGGCTACACCTTC.

The J gene is TRBJ1-4, the V gene TRBV6-1, with unresolved D. CDR3 length: 15 residues. V was shortened by 4 bases and J by 4 bases, with 13 bases between the two germline ends. Germline V gene data show CDR1 as MNHNS and CDR2 as SASEGT. CDR3 in amino acids: CASSADLGSNEKLFF. As DNA, the CDR3 is TGTGCCAGCAGTGCAGACCTCGGGAGTAATGAAAAACTGTTTTTT.

In nucleotides, the CDR3 is TGTGCCTGTAATTCGGGGCAGGGCGTTTTCGGGGGCTACACCTTC. Translation: CACNSGQGVFGGYTF. The chain combines TRBV30 with TRBJ1-2, with D perhaps matching TRBD1 (5 bases). This CDR3 has 15 residues. Trimming left V 6 bases short and J 8 bases short, with 25 bases between. Germline V gene sequence: CDR1 GTSNPN, CDR2 SVGIG (reference sequence).

This rearrangement joins TRBV6-1 to TRBJ1-6; D gene ambiguous. Trimming took off 5 bases at V and 10 bases at J, with 9 bases between the two ends. The germline CDR1 and CDR2 sequences are MNHNS and SASEGT. CDR3 length: 12 residues. CDR3 nucleotide sequence: TGTGCCAGCAGTTATCTGTCCTCACCCCTCCACTTT. Residues: CASSYLSSPLHF.

This chain connects TRBV7-2 to TRBJ2-7; the D gene is possibly TRBD2 (6 bases). The CDR3 spans 14 residues. Trimming shortened V by 7 bases and J by 5 bases, and 18 bases separated the two germline ends. From germline, CDR1 is SGHTA and CDR2 FQGNSA. CDR3 in amino acids: CASTERAILNEQYF. The CDR3, as DNA: TGTGCCAGCACCGAGCGGGCGATCCTAAACGAGCAGTACTTC.

Here the CDR3 reads CASSPMDRGLNYGYTF. For the CDR3, the DNA is TGTGCCAGCTCACCGATGGACAGGGGGCTTAACTATGGCTACACCTTC. The chain employs TRBV18 and TRBJ1-2; TRBD1 matches 11 bases. After removal of 3 bases from V and 1 base from J, the junction contained 4 bases not matched to a gene. This CDR3 comprises 16 residues. Germline-derived CDR1 and CDR2 are KGHSH and LQKENI.

This clone was observed once. The chain joins TRBV2 to TRBJ2-3, with D unresolved. The CDR3 length is 13 residues. Germline V gene sequence: CDR1 SNHLY, CDR2 FYNNEI. Trimming shortened V by 10 bases and J by 0 bases, and 11 bases separated the two germline ends. The CDR3 sequence is CATRPASTDTQYF. Here the CDR3 DNA reads TGTGCCACCCGGCCAGCTAGCACAGATACGCAGTATTTT. Filled out from reference TRBV2 and TRBJ2-3, the complete variable domain reads EPEVTQTPSHQVTQMGQEVILRCVPISNHLYFYWYRQILGQKVEFLVSFYNNEISEKSEIFDDQFSVERPDGSNFTLKIRSTKLEDSAMYFCATRPASTDTQYFGPGTRLTVL.

Ten or more counts support this clone. The chain combines TRBV14 with TRBJ1-1; 10 nucleotides line up with TRBD1. The CDR3 has 14 residues. CDR1 and CDR2 (germline): SGHDN, FVKESK. V lost 6 bases, J lost 5 bases, and 6 bases stayed unmatched. The CDR3 sequence is CASRGTGEGTEAFF. The CDR3 DNA follows: TGTGCCAGCAGGGGGACAGGGGAGGGGACTGAAGCTTTCTTT.

The rearrangement links TRBV30 to TRBJ2-1, with TRBD2 matching over 8 bases. This CDR3 spans 13 amino acids. Germline lookup yields CDR1 GTSNPN and CDR2 SVGIG (reference sequence). Trimming at V came to 5 bases and at J to 6 bases, leaving 6 bases not matched to a gene. The CDR3 sequence: CAWSGGALNEQFF. In DNA form, the CDR3 reads TGTGCCTGGTCCGGGGGGGCCCTCAATGAGCAGTTCTTC.